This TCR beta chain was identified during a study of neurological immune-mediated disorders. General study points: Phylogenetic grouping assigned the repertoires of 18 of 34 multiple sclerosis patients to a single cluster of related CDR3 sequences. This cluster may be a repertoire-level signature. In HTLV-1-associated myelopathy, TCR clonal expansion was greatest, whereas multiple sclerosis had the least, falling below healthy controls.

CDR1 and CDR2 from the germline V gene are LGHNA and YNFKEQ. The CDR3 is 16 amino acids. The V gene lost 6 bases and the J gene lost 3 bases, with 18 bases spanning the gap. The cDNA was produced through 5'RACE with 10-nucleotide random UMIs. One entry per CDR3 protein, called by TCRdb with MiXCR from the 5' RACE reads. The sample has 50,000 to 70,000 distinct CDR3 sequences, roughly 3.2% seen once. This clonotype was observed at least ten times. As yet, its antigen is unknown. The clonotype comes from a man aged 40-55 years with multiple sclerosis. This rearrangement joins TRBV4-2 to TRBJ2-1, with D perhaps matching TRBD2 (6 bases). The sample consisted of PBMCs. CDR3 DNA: TGTGCCAGCAGAATCTCCGTAACTAGCAACTACAATGAGCAGTTCTTC. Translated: CASRISVTSNYNEQFF.